This passage covers 16 T cell receptor beta chains from one sample sequenced in a study of cytomegalovirus exposure and HLA in healthy donors. The PCR used 60 Vbeta and 13 Jbeta primers. The protocol was immunoSEQ multiplex PCR, while the TCRdb copy is restricted to in-frame clones and leaves out a portion. Among 150,000 to 200,000 clones, nearly 80% were seen once, and the ten largest hold around 0.89%. Source material: PBMCs. The receptors here all came from a woman between 45 and 60 years old in good health and CMV-seropositive.

This rearrangement joins TRBV2 to TRBJ1-6, with D perhaps TRBD1 (5 bases). V was shortened by 5 bases and J by 9 bases, with 8 bases between the two germline ends. Germline V gene lookup returns CDR1 SNHLY and CDR2 FYNNEI. This CDR3 has 12 amino acids. The CDR3 reads CASSKGASPLHF. The CDR3 nucleotides are TGTGCCAGCAGTAAAGGGGCTTCACCCCTCCACTTT.

This chain connects TRBV30 to TRBJ1-5; 8 positions match TRBD1. This CDR3 comprises 14 residues. The germline V gene encodes CDR1 GTSNPN and CDR2 SVGIG (reference sequence). With 3 bases clipped from V and 2 bases from J, the junction kept 3 bases outside the gene matches. In nucleotides, the CDR3 is TGTGCCTGGAGAGAGACAGGGGGCAATCAGCCCCAGCATTTT. This codes for CAWRETGGNQPQHF.

Here the CDR3 reads CASSGGSNTEAFF. DNA of the CDR3: TGTGCCAGCAGTGGGGGCTCTAACACTGAAGCTTTCTTT. The chain recombines TRBV2 with TRBJ1-1; tentative D call: TRBD1 (5 bases). CDR1 is SNHLY and CDR2 is FYNNEI in the germline V gene. Trimming removed 4 bases from V and 2 bases from J, with 8 bases in between. This CDR3 is built from 13 residues.

CDR3: CAGGSGGAGDTQYF. The DNA of the CDR3 is TGTGCCGGGGGTAGCGGGGGGGCCGGGGATACGCAGTATTTT. The rearrangement joins TRBV5-4 to TRBJ2-3, with TRBD2 matching 11 bases. The CDR3 consists of 14 residues. V trimming: 10 bases; J trimming: 6 bases; junction bases outside the gene matches: 10. Germline V lookup: CDR1 SGHNT, CDR2 YYREEE (reference sequence).

The chain combines TRBV6-1 with TRBJ2-1; weak D call: TRBD2 (6 bases). The CDR3 is 16 amino acids. Trimming stripped 3 bases from V and 10 bases from J, with 22 bases between. In germline, CDR1 is MNHNS, CDR2 SASEGT. CDR3 protein: CASSEHLADLGEEQFF. The CDR3, as DNA: TGTGCCAGCAGTGAGCACTTAGCGGATCTAGGAGAAGAGCAGTTCTTC.

This sequence joins TRBV18 and TRBJ2-1; the match to TRBD2 covers 13 bases. The CDR3 consists of 15 residues. Per germline, CDR1 KGHSH and CDR2 LQKENI. With V trimmed by 2 bases and J by 5 bases, 0 bases remained unmatched. CDR3 loop: CASSPGTSGDNEQFF. CDR3 nucleotides: TGTGCCAGCTCACCAGGGACTAGCGGGGACAATGAGCAGTTCTTC.

The rearrangement links TRBV7-6 to TRBJ2-2; D possibly corresponds to TRBD1 (5 bases). The CDR3 spans 14 residues. V gave up 5 bases and J gave up 7 bases, with 14 bases separating them. The germline V gene has CDR1 SGHVS and CDR2 FNYEAQ. This chain's CDR3 is CASSPQGTSGELFF. The CDR3 DNA reads TGTGCCAGCAGCCCGCAGGGTACCAGCGGGGAGCTGTTTTTT.

CDR3 protein: CASSQDPASGTNTGELFF. As DNA, the CDR3 is TGCGCCAGCAGCCAAGATCCGGCTAGCGGAACGAACACCGGGGAGCTGTTTTTT. The chain uses TRBV4-1 and TRBJ2-2, with 7 bases identical to TRBD2. This CDR3 contains 18 residues. Germline CDR1 MGHRA, CDR2 YSYEKL. Germline trimming cut 0 bases from V and 0 bases from J; bases unmatched to any gene: 7.

The chain carries TRBV15 and TRBJ1-5; D is perhaps TRBD1 (5 bases). The V gene's germline CDR1 is LNHNV and CDR2 YYDKDF (reference sequence). V lost 0 bases and J lost 7, with 13 bases in between. This CDR3 has 15 amino acids. CDR3 amino acids: CATSRDRLRGQPQHF. CDR3 DNA sequence: TGTGCCACCAGCAGAGACCGTCTAAGGGGACAGCCCCAGCATTTT.

This chain links TRBV14 with TRBJ1-1, with TRBD1 matching over 7 bases. Trimming at V came to 6 bases and at J to 4 bases, leaving 8 bases not matched to a gene. This CDR3 has 14 residues. Per the germline V gene, CDR1 is SGHDN and CDR2 is FVKESK. The CDR3 DNA is TGTGCCAGCAGTCGACACAGGGGAAGCACTGAAGCTTTCTTT. Its translation is CASSRHRGSTEAFF. Full variable domain (rest looked up from reference TRBV14 and TRBJ1-1): EAGVTQFPSHSVIEKGQTVTLRCDPISGHDNLYWYRRVMGKEIKFLLHFVKESKQDESGMPNNRFLAERTGGTYSTLKVQPAELEDSGVYFCASSRHRGSTEAFFGQGTRLTVV.

The chain uses TRBV4-1 and TRBJ1-1, with TRBD1 as a possible D gene (5 bases). The CDR3 has 13 amino acids. The germline V gene encodes CDR1 MGHRA and CDR2 YSYEKL. Trimming shortened V by 4 bases and J by 0 bases, and 6 bases separated the two germline ends. CDR3 nucleotide sequence: TGCGCCAGCAGCCCGACAGTGAACACTGAAGCTTTCTTT. Its translation: CASSPTVNTEAFF.

The chain couples TRBV6-1 to TRBJ1-5, with 7 nucleotides matching TRBD1. Germline V lookup: CDR1 MNHNS, CDR2 SASEGT. The CDR3 sequence is 16 residues long. V dropped 2 bases and J dropped 5; count of bases not matched to a gene: 9. The CDR3 region has the DNA TGTGCCAGCAGTGAACCCCACGACAGGGTAGATCAGCCCCAGCATTTT. This sequence encodes CASSEPHDRVDQPQHF.

About this clone itself: Other DNA sequences of this sample code for an identical CDR3. The V call is TRBV5-1, the J call TRBJ2-1; no clear D gene. The CDR3 runs 15 residues. The V gene lost 1 base and the J gene lost 0 bases, with 8 bases spanning the gap. Germline V gene data show CDR1 as SGHRS and CDR2 as YFSETQ. As DNA, the CDR3 is TGCGCCAGCAGCTTGCTACAGAGCTCCTACAATGAGCAGTTCTTC. It translates to CASSLLQSSYNEQFF.

The V call is TRBV30, the J call TRBJ2-3, with 8 bases identical to TRBD2. The germline CDR1 and CDR2 sequences are GTSNPN and SVGIG (reference sequence). After removal of 7 bases from V and 6 bases from J, the junction contained 15 bases not matched to a gene. CDR3 size: 15 residues. The DNA of the CDR3 is TGTGCCTTCTACTCCCGGGGGGGCTCCCCGGATACGCAGTATTTT. Its translation is CAFYSRGGSPDTQYF.

The chain links TRBV5-4 to TRBJ1-4; D might be TRBD1 (6 bases). CDR3 size: 14 residues. The V end was cut by 5 bases, the J end by 7 bases, with 15 bases between. Germline V gene lookup returns CDR1 SGHNT and CDR2 YYREEE (reference sequence). CDR3 amino acids: CASRKAGEGEKLFF. In DNA form, the CDR3 reads TGTGCCAGCAGAAAAGCAGGGGAGGGTGAAAAACTGTTTTTT.

The chain is built from TRBV5-1 and TRBJ1-6, with D possibly matching TRBD1 (6 bases). This CDR3 has 17 amino acids. V lost 5 bases and J 7 bases, leaving 22 bases between the germline ends. Germline values: CDR1 SGHRS, CDR2 YFSETQ. The CDR3 sequence is CASSLFGVSRGNSPLHF. Here the CDR3 DNA reads TGCGCCAGCAGTCTATTTGGGGTCAGTAGGGGGAATTCACCCCTCCACTTT.